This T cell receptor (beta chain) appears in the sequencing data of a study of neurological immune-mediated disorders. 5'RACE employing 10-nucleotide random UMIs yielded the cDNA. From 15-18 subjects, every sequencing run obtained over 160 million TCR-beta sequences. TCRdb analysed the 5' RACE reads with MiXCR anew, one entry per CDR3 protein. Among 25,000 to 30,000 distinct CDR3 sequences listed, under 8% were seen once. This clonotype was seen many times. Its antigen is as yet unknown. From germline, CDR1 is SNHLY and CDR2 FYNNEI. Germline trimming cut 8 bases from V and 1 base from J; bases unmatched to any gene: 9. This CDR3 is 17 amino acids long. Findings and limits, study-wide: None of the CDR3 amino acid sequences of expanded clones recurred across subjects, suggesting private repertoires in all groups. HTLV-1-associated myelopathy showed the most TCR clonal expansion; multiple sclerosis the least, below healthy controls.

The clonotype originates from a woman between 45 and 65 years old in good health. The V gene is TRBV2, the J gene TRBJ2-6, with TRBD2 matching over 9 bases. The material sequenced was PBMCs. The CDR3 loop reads CASLALAGVSGANVLTF. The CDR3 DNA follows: TGTGCCAGCCTAGCATTAGCGGGAGTATCTGGGGCCAACGTCCTGACTTTC.